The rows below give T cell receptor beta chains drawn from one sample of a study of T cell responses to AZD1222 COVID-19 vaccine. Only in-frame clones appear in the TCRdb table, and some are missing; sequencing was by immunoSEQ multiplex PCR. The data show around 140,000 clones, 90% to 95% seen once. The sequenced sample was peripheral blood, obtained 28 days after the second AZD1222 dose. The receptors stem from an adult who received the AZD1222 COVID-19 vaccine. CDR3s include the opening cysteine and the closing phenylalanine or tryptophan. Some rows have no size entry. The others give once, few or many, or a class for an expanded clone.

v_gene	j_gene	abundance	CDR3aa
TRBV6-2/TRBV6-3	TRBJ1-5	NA	CASSYGSGGGQPQHF
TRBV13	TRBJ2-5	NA	CASSLIGRQETQYF
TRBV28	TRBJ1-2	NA	CASSSRWLRGGYTF
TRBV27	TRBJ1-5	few	CASRQGPNGGQPQHF
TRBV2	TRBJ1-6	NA	CASSGVGGNSPLHF
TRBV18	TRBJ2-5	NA	CASSTGTSPWETQYF
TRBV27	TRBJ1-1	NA	CASSIGQGQLGSTEAFF
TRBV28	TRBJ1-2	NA	CASRASLGGLGYTF
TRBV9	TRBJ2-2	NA	CASSVLALAIPNPNTGELFF
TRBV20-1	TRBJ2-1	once	CSASEGHGQFF
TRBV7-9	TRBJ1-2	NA	CASSLFDSKYGYTF
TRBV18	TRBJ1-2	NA	CASSPQRGRGYGYTF